The T cell receptor beta chain described here comes from a study of memory CD4+ T cells and cytomegalovirus serostatus. Sequenced by immunoSEQ multiplex PCR; TCRdb stores in-frame clones only, minus some. The sample includes under 75,000 clones, about three quarters of them seen just once. Single viable CD3+CD4+CD8-CD45RO+ cells were sorted as the memory CD4+ T cells. Germline V gives CDR1 SGHAT, CDR2 FQDESV (reference sequence). This CDR3 is built from 17 residues. V shed 6 bases and J 3 bases; nucleotides not matched to a gene: 11. This chain uses TRBV11-1 with TRBJ2-3; 11 positions match TRBD1. Specimen: memory CD4+ T cells from blood. The sequence came from an adult in good health and CMV-seronegative. Some clones in this sample may be carry-over from other donors' samples. The CDR3 DNA reads TGTGCCAGCAGGATAACTACGGGACAGGGGGAGACAGATACGCAGTATTTT. Encoded protein: CASRITTGQGETDTQYF.